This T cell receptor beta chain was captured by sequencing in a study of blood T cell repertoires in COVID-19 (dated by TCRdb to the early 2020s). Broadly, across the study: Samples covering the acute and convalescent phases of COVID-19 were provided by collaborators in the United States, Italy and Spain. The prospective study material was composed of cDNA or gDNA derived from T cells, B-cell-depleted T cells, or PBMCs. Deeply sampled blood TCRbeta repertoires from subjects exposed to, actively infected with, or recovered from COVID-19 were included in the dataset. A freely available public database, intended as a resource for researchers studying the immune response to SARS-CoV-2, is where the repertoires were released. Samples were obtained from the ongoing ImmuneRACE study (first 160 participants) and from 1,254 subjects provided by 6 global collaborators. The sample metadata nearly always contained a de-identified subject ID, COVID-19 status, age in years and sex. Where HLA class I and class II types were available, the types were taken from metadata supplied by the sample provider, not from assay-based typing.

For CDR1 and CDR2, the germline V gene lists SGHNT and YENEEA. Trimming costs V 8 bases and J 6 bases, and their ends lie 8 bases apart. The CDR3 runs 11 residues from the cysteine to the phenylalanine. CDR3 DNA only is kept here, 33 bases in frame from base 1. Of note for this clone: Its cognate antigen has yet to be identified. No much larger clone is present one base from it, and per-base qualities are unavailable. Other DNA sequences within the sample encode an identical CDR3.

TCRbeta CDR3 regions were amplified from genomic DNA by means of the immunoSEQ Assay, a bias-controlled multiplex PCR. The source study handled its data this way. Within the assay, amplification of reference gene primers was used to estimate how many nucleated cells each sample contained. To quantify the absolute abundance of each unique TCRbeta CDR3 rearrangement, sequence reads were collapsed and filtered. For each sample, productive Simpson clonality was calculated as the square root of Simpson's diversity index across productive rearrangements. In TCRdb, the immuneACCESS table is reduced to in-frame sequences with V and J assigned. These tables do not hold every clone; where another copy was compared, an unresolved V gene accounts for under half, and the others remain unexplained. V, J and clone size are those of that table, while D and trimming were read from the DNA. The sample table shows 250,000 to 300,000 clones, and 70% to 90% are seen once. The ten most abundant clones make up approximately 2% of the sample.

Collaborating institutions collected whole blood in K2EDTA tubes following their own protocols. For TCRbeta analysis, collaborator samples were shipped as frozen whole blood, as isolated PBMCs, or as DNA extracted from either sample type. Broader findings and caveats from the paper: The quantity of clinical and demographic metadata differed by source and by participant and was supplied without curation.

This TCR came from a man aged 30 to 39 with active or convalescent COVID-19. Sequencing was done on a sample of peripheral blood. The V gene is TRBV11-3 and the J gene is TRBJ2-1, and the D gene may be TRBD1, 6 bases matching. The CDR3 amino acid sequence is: CASRGGNEQFF. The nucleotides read TGTGCCAGCCGAGGGGGCAATGAGCAGTTCTTC.